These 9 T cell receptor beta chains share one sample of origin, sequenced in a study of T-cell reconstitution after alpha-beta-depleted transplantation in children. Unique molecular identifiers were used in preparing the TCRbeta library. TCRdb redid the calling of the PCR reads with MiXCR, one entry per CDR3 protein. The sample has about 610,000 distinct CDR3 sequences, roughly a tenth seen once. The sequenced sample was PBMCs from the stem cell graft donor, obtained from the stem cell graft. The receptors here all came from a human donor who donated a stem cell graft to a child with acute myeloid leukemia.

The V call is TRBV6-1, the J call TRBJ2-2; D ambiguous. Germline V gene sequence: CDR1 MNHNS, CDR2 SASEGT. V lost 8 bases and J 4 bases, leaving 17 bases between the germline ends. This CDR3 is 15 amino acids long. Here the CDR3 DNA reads TGTGCCAGCTATAAAGATCGGACCACCACCGGGGAGCTGTTTTTT. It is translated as CASYKDRTTTGELFF.

In nucleotides, the CDR3 is TGTGCCATCAGAACCTCGACTAGCCATGAGCAGTTCTTC. It specifies CAIRTSTSHEQFF. The rearrangement links TRBV10-3 to TRBJ2-1; 7 positions match TRBD2. This CDR3 contains 13 residues. Germline V lookup: CDR1 ENHRY, CDR2 SYGVKD. Unmatched junction bases numbered 7, after V lost 6 bases and J lost 8 bases.

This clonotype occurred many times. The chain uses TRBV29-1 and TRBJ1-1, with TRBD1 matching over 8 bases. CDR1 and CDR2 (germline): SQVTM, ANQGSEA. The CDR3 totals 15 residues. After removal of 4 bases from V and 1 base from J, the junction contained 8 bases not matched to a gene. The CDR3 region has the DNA TGCAGCGTTGGGGGACAGGCTTTCGGGAACACTGAAGCTTTCTTT. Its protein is CSVGGQAFGNTEAFF.

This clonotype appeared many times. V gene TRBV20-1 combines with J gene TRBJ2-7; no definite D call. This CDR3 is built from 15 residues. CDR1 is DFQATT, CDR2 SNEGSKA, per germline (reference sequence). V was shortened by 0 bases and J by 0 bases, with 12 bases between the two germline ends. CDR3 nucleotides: TGCAGTGCTAGAGATAACAGAATCTCCTCCTACGAGCAGTACTTC. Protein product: CSARDNRISSYEQYF.

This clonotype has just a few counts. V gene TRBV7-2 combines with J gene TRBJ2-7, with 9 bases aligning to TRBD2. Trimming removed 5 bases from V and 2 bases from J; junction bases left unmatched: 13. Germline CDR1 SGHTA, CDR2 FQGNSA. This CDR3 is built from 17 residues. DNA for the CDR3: TGTGCCAGCAGCATTACTAGCGGGCCTTACCTTCCCTACGAGCAGTACTTC. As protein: CASSITSGPYLPYEQYF.

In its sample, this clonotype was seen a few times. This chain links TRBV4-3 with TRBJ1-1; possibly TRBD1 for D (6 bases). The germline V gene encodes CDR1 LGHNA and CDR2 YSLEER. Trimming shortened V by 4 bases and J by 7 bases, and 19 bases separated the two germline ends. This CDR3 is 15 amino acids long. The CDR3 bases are TGCGCCAGCAGCCTTAGCCCCATGGGACATGTTGAAGCTTTCTTT. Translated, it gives CASSLSPMGHVEAFF.

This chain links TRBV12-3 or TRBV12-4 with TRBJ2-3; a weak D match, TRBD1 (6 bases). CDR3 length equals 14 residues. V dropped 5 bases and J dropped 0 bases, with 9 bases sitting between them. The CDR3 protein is CASSQGKSTDTQYF. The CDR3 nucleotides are TGTGCCAGCAGTCAGGGGAAAAGCACAGATACGCAGTATTTT.

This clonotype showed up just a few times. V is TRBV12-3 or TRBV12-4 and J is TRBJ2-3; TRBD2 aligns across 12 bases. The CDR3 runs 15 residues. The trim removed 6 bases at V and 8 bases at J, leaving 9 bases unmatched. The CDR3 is CASRILAGGPSTQYF. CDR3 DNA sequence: TGTGCCAGCAGGATTCTAGCGGGAGGGCCTAGTACGCAGTATTTT.

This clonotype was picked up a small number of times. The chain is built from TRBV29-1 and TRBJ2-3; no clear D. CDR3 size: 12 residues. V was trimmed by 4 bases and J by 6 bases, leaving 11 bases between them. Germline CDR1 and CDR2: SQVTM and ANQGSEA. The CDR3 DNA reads TGCAGCGTTGGTACCCTTGGGGATACGCAGTATTTT. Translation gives CSVGTLGDTQYF.